This T cell receptor beta chain was recovered during a study of shared clonotypes between healthy human individuals. Background on the study: Used for every donor were three CD4 naive, three CD4 memory, two CD8 naive and one CD8 memory plate.

The CD4+ fraction was divided into a CD45RA+ naive subset and a CD45RA-negative memory subset. Generated by immunoSEQ multiplex PCR, the TCRdb table keeps only in-frame clones and is missing some. The sample lists 500,000 or so clones; about 96% were seen once. CDR1 is SGHRS, CDR2 YFSETQ, per germline. Trimming removed 4 bases at V and 4 bases at J, with 20 bases between. This CDR3 has 16 amino acids. Whole-study results and caveats: Only blood was sampled; tissue repertoires likely differ. Depth was large, yet rarefaction showed that sorted-subset sequencing was incomplete.

Notes on this clone: What it binds is unknown.

This chain joins TRBV5-1 and TRBJ1-1; D is unresolved. Sequenced material: naive CD4+ T cells sorted from blood. The sample's subset: CD45RA+ positively selected. This TCR was recovered from a woman aged 30 to 39 in good health. CDR3 residues: CASSQALGSGSTEAFF. CDR3 DNA sequence: TGCGCCAGCAGCCAGGCGCTTGGGAGCGGGAGCACTGAAGCTTTCTTT.